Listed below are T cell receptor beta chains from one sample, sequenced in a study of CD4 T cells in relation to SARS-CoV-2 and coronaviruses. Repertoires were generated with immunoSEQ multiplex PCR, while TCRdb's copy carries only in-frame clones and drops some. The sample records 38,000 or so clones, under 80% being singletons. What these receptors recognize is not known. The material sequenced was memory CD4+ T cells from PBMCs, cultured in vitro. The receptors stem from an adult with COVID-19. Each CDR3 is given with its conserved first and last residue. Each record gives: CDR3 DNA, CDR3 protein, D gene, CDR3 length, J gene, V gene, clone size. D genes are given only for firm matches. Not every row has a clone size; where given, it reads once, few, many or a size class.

TGTGCCAGCAGTTTTACAGGGGGAGGAGGCTACACCTTC CASSFTGGGGYTF TRBD1 13 TRBJ1-2 TRBV6-5 NA
TGTGCCAGCAACGTGGTGGGGGGCTACAATGAGCAGTTCTTC CASNVVGGYNEQFF NA 14 TRBJ2-1 TRBV5-6 NA
TGTGCCAGCAGGAGGGACCTTAGCGATTATGCCTACGAGCAGTACTTC CASRRDLSDYAYEQYF NA 16 TRBJ2-7 TRBV4-2 NA
TGTGCCATCAGTGTTCGACAGGGTGATGAGCAGTTCTTC CAISVRQGDEQFF TRBD1 13 TRBJ2-1 TRBV10-3 NA
TGCGCCAGCAGCTTGGAGCCTAGCGGGGGCTACGAGCAGTACTTC CASSLEPSGGYEQYF TRBD2 15 TRBJ2-7 TRBV5-1 NA
TGCGCCAGCCGACAACTCCCGACAGACTACTACGAGCAGTACTTC CASRQLPTDYYEQYF NA 15 TRBJ2-7 TRBV4-1 NA
TGTGCCAGCAGTTTAAGGAGCACAGATACGCAGTATTTT CASSLRSTDTQYF NA 13 TRBJ2-3 TRBV28 NA
TGTGCCAGCAGTGACCGGGGGACAGGGAGCACAGATACGCAGTATTTT CASSDRGTGSTDTQYF TRBD1 16 TRBJ2-3 TRBV6-4 NA
TGTGCCACCAGCCCCTCCATCTACGTAGATGAGCAGTTCTTC CATSPSIYVDEQFF NA 14 TRBJ2-1 TRBV24-1 NA
TGTGCCAGCAGCCAAGTTGCGAGACTAGAGTACAATGAGCAGTTCTTC CASSQVARLEYNEQFF NA 16 TRBJ2-1 TRBV14 once
TGTGCCAGCAGCTCGGAACTAGCGGGAGATCACGGGGAGCTGTTTTTT CASSSELAGDHGELFF TRBD2 16 TRBJ2-2 TRBV7-9 NA
TGCGCCAGCAGCCGAGGACAGGGGGTTTACAATGAGCAGTTCTTC CASSRGQGVYNEQFF TRBD1 15 TRBJ2-1 TRBV4-1 few
TGCGCCAGCAGCCATCCCCGAGAGGGGGGGAGGCTGTTTTTT CASSHPREGGRLFF NA 14 TRBJ2-2 TRBV4-1 few
TGTGCCAGCAGCTTGGTAGCGGCAGGGCTAGGCTACACCTTC CASSLVAAGLGYTF NA 14 TRBJ1-2 TRBV5-5 NA
TGTGCCAGCAGCGTGCGACTGTCCTACAATGAGCAGTTCTTC CASSVRLSYNEQFF NA 14 TRBJ2-1 TRBV9 NA
TGTGCCAGCAGCGGTGACCCAAGTGGAAACACCATATATTTT CASSGDPSGNTIYF NA 14 TRBJ1-3 TRBV9 NA
TGTGCCAGCAGCCAAGAATATAGAGCCAAGAGCTCCTACAATGAGCAGTTCTTC CASSQEYRAKSSYNEQFF NA 18 TRBJ2-1 TRBV3-1/TRBV3-2 NA
TGTGCCAGCAGTCCATTCACAAGGGGAGGTCAGCCCCAGCATTTT CASSPFTRGGQPQHF NA 15 TRBJ1-5 TRBV28 NA
TGTGCCAGCAGCTCTACAGGGGTTGGGGAGACCCAGTACTTC CASSSTGVGETQYF TRBD1 14 TRBJ2-5 TRBV5-4 NA
TGTGCCAGCAGCCTAGGAATAGCTTCCGAGCAGTTCTTC CASSLGIASEQFF NA 13 TRBJ2-1 TRBV9 few